This T cell receptor beta chain was documented in a study of blood T cell repertoires in COVID-19. Background on the study: Samples taken during acute and convalescent COVID-19 were collected in the United States, Italy and Spain.

This CDR3 has 14 residues. The V gene end was trimmed by 8 bases and the J gene end by 6 bases; junction bases not matched to a gene: 8. Per germline, CDR1 MDHEN and CDR2 SYDVKM. Enrolled through a virtual design, the participants were between 18 and 89 years of age and came from about two dozen US areas. Either two negative PCRs, clearance, or symptom resolution qualified Cohort 3 donors as recovered. Authors' methods: Reference gene primer amplification gave estimated nucleated cell counts. Libraries were prepared by immunoSEQ multiplex PCR; TCRdb keeps only in-frame clonotypes and omits some of them. V and J calls plus clone size are reproduced from that table; the DNA served to infer D and trimming. The sample lists about 180,000 clones; 88% were seen once.

Sequences were obtained from PBMCs or T cells enriched from blood (not recorded which). The chain links TRBV28 to TRBJ1-5; TRBD1 matches 9 bases. This clonotype was sampled from a woman between 18 and 30 years old who had recovered from COVID-19. CDR3: CASGTGFFSQPQHF. The CDR3 coding sequence is TGTGCCAGCGGGACAGGGTTTTTTTCTCAGCCCCAGCATTTT.